The TCR beta chain under discussion was sequenced for a study of blood T cell repertoires in COVID-19. The CDR3 is made up of 16 amino acids. The V gene's germline CDR1 is SGHVS and CDR2 FNYEAQ. Trimming pared 2 bases from V and 1 base from J, leaving 13 bases between. Per the original data handling: Quantification of nucleated cells was approximated via reference gene primer amplification. Here immunoSEQ multiplex PCR was the method, and the copy in TCRdb shows in-frame clones only, minus some. Clone size and the V and J calls come from that table; the DNA yielded D and trimming. The repertoire has 69,000 or so clones, about 90% of them found once; the top ten carry 4% to 6.5%.

The receptor's source is a man aged 45-60 years with acute or convalescent COVID-19. V usage is TRBV7-6 and J usage is TRBJ2-3; D is perhaps TRBD1 (6 bases). The specimen sequenced was peripheral blood. In nucleotides, the CDR3 is TGTGCCAGCAGCTTATGGGGCAGGGGCGGCACAGATACGCAGTATTTT. This gives the protein CASSLWGRGGTDTQYF. Combining the CDR3 with reference TRBV7-6 and TRBJ2-3 gives the whole variable domain GAGVSQSPRYKVTKRGQDVALRCDPISGHVSLYWYRQALGQGPEFLTYFNYEAQQDKSGLPNDRFSAERPEGSISTLTIQRTEQRDSAMYRCASSLWGRGGTDTQYFGPGTRLTVL.